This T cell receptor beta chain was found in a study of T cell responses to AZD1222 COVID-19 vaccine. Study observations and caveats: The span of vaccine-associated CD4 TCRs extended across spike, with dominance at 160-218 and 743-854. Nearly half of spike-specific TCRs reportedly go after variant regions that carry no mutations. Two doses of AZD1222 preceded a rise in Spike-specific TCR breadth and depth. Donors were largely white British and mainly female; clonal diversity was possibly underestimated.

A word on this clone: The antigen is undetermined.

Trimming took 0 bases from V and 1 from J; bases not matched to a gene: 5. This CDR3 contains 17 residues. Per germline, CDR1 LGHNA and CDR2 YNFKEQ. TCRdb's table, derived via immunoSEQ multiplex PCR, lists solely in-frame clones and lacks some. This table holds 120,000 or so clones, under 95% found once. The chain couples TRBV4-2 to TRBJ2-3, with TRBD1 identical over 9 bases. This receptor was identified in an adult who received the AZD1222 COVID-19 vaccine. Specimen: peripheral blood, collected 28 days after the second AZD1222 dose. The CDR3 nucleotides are TGTGCCAGCAGCCAAGATCAAAGGACAGGGGGCACAGATACGCAGTATTTT. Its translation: CASSQDQRTGGTDTQYF.